A selection of T cell receptor beta chains follows, all from one sample in a study of T cell responses to AZD1222 COVID-19 vaccine. The protocol was immunoSEQ multiplex PCR, while the TCRdb copy is restricted to in-frame clones and leaves out a portion. This repertoire shows about 85,000 clones, about nine tenths found once; its top ten account for about 3%. The sequencing here drew on peripheral blood, taken on day 0 of AZD1222 vaccination. The receptors were gathered from an adult in good health. Each CDR3 is given with its conserved first and last residue. D genes are given only for firm matches. The size field is filled for only some rows; it gives once, few, many or a size class.

size: once; V: TRBV10-3; J: TRBJ1-3; D: .; CDR3: CAISESNYRVGNTIYF; DNA: TGTGCCATCAGTGAGTCCAATTACAGGGTTGGAAACACCATATATTTT
size: .; V: TRBV15; J: TRBJ2-7; D: .; CDR3: CATSWDLGQTYEQYF; DNA: TGTGCCACCAGCTGGGACCTGGGGCAGACGTACGAGCAGTACTTC
size: once; V: TRBV7-9; J: TRBJ1-3; D: .; CDR3: CASSRGSTNSGNTIYF; DNA: TGTGCCAGCAGCCGCGGGTCAACCAACTCTGGAAACACCATATATTTT
size: .; V: TRBV11-2; J: TRBJ2-3; D: TRBD2; CDR3: CASSKRGSTDTQYF; DNA: TGTGCCAGCAGCAAGCGGGGGAGCACAGATACGCAGTATTTT
size: .; V: TRBV2; J: TRBJ2-7; D: TRBD2; CDR3: CASSFQGLANYEQYF; DNA: TGTGCCAGCAGTTTTCAGGGACTAGCGAACTACGAGCAGTACTTC
size: .; V: TRBV4-1; J: TRBJ1-2; D: .; CDR3: CASSQDERPTNYGYTF; DNA: TGCGCCAGCAGCCAAGATGAGCGGCCGACTAACTATGGCTACACCTTC
size: .; V: TRBV25-1; J: TRBJ1-5; D: TRBD1; CDR3: CASSPSGGHQPQHF; DNA: TGTGCCAGCAGCCCGTCAGGGGGCCATCAGCCCCAGCATTTT
size: few; V: TRBV10-3; J: TRBJ2-1; D: .; CDR3: CAIAGTQKHNEQFF; DNA: TGTGCCATAGCCGGGACTCAAAAACACAATGAGCAGTTCTTC
size: .; V: TRBV3-1/TRBV3-2; J: TRBJ2-2; D: TRBD1; CDR3: CASRLTGGDGTGELFF; DNA: TGTGCCAGCAGGTTGACAGGGGGCGATGGCACCGGGGAGCTGTTTTTT
size: .; V: TRBV27; J: TRBJ1-2; D: TRBD1; CDR3: CASRRDRADYGYTF; DNA: TGTGCCAGCAGACGGGACAGGGCTGACTATGGCTACACCTTC
size: .; V: TRBV19; J: TRBJ2-7; D: TRBD2; CDR3: CASSIGTSGSRYEQYF; DNA: TGTGCCAGTAGTATCGGGACTAGCGGGAGTAGATACGAGCAGTACTTC
size: .; V: TRBV14; J: TRBJ2-7; D: .; CDR3: CASSQEGINAYEQYF; DNA: TGTGCCAGCAGCCAAGAGGGGATAAACGCCTACGAGCAGTACTTC
size: .; V: TRBV2; J: TRBJ2-2; D: .; CDR3: CASRDGRGTGELFF; DNA: TGTGCCAGCAGAGACGGACGAGGGACCGGGGAGCTGTTTTTT
size: few; V: TRBV28; J: TRBJ2-1; D: TRBD2; CDR3: CASSPTSGGANEQFF; DNA: TGTGCCAGCAGCCCGACTAGCGGGGGAGCCAATGAGCAGTTCTTC
size: .; V: TRBV11-2; J: TRBJ2-7; D: TRBD2; CDR3: CASSLASGSSYEQYF; DNA: TGTGCCAGCAGCTTAGCTAGCGGGAGCTCCTACGAGCAGTACTTC
size: .; V: TRBV6-5; J: TRBJ1-2; D: .; CDR3: CASISHAGENYGYTF; DNA: TGTGCCAGCATTTCCCACGCGGGGGAAAACTATGGCTACACCTTC
size: .; V: TRBV7-3; J: TRBJ2-3; D: TRBD2; CDR3: CASSRGGSDTQYF; DNA: TGTGCCAGCAGCCGGGGGGGCTCAGATACGCAGTATTTT
size: .; V: TRBV7-6; J: TRBJ2-7; D: TRBD2; CDR3: CASTTGGSSYEQYF; DNA: TGTGCCAGCACTACGGGGGGGAGCTCCTACGAGCAGTACTTC
size: .; V: TRBV11-2; J: TRBJ2-1; D: .; CDR3: CASSLVAYEQFF; DNA: TGTGCCAGCAGCTTAGTTGCGTATGAGCAGTTCTTC
size: .; V: TRBV28; J: TRBJ2-7; D: .; CDR3: CASSYYRDEQYF; DNA: TGTGCCAGCAGCTATTACAGGGACGAGCAGTACTTC
size: few; V: TRBV9; J: TRBJ1-2; D: TRBD1; CDR3: CASSARDRGRLGYTF; DNA: TGTGCCAGCAGCGCGCGGGACAGGGGACGTCTTGGCTACACCTTC
size: .; V: TRBV2; J: TRBJ1-5; D: .; CDR3: CASTTGGRAQPQHF; DNA: TGTGCCAGCACTACCGGGGGAAGGGCTCAGCCCCAGCATTTT
size: .; V: TRBV7-9; J: TRBJ1-2; D: .; CDR3: CASSLEGGGRSPYGYTF; DNA: TGTGCCAGCAGCTTAGAGGGGGGTGGCAGATCCCCCTATGGCTACACCTTC
size: .; V: TRBV28; J: TRBJ2-1; D: .; CDR3: CASSVAGSYNEQFF; DNA: TGTGCCAGCTCCGTGGCGGGCTCCTACAATGAGCAGTTCTTC
size: .; V: TRBV5-1; J: TRBJ1-2; D: .; CDR3: CASNEGGAVNYGYTF; DNA: TGCGCCAGCAATGAGGGGGGAGCGGTTAACTATGGCTACACCTTC
size: .; V: TRBV7-2; J: TRBJ1-3; D: .; CDR3: CASSPGLAGNTIYF; DNA: TGTGCCAGCAGCCCGGGCCTTGCTGGAAACACCATATATTTT
size: .; V: TRBV9; J: TRBJ2-1; D: TRBD1; CDR3: CASSETWTGGNEQFF; DNA: TGTGCCAGCAGCGAAACTTGGACAGGGGGGAATGAGCAGTTCTTC
size: .; V: TRBV28; J: TRBJ1-4; D: TRBD1; CDR3: CASSKTGGTNEKLFF; DNA: TGTGCCAGCAGCAAAACAGGGGGCACTAATGAAAAACTGTTTTTT
size: once; V: TRBV15; J: TRBJ1-5; D: .; CDR3: CATSRVEAGKYQPQHF; DNA: TGTGCCACCAGCAGAGTGGAGGCAGGGAAGTATCAGCCCCAGCATTTT
size: .; V: TRBV28; J: TRBJ1-5; D: TRBD1; CDR3: CASSTRQGGQPQHF; DNA: TGTGCCAGCAGTACTAGACAGGGTGGGCAGCCCCAGCATTTT
size: .; V: TRBV6-1; J: TRBJ1-6; D: .; CDR3: CASSERQSSYNSPLHF; DNA: TGTGCCAGCAGTGAACGACAGAGCTCCTATAATTCACCCCTCCACTTT
size: .; V: TRBV7-8; J: TRBJ1-5; D: .; CDR3: CASSRTRNQPQHF; DNA: TGTGCCAGCAGCCGGACGAGGAATCAGCCCCAGCATTTT
size: .; V: TRBV7-9; J: TRBJ2-7; D: TRBD2; CDR3: CASSSPGGTYEQYF; DNA: TGTGCCAGCAGCTCCCCGGGGGGGACCTACGAGCAGTACTTC
size: .; V: TRBV18; J: TRBJ1-1; D: TRBD1; CDR3: CASSPPSTGSSTEAFF; DNA: TGTGCCAGCTCACCACCTTCGACAGGGTCCAGCACTGAAGCTTTCTTT
size: .; V: TRBV11-1; J: TRBJ1-6; D: TRBD1; CDR3: CASRFDRGKNSPLHF; DNA: TGTGCCAGCAGATTTGACAGGGGCAAGAATTCACCCCTCCACTTT
size: .; V: TRBV28; J: TRBJ2-1; D: TRBD1; CDR3: CASSLWGQGSYNEQFF; DNA: TGTGCCAGCAGTTTATGGGGACAGGGGTCCTACAATGAGCAGTTCTTC
size: .; V: TRBV7-9; J: TRBJ2-7; D: .; CDR3: CASSSGELAGYEQYF; DNA: TGTGCCAGCAGCTCCGGGGAGTTAGCAGGTTACGAGCAGTACTTC